This is a list of T cell receptor beta chains from one sample in a study of T cells after posttransplantation cyclophosphamide. The repertoire was sequenced with immunoSEQ multiplex PCR; TCRdb's copy has only in-frame clones and lacks some. The specimen has tens of thousands of clones, none found just once. The sequencing here drew on PBMCs, taken after allogeneic stem cell transplant with posttransplant cyclophosphamide. The receptors derive from a male patient younger than 30 who received an allogeneic stem cell transplant from a related donor, was CMV-positive, and had no GVHD. Some T cells may have originated in the graft donor. Both conserved end residues are part of each CDR3. Each record gives: D gene, V gene, CDR3 protein. A D gene is named only where the DNA matches it firmly.

d_gene: .
v_gene: TRBV6-5
CDR3aa: CASSYSTVLGTEAFF

d_gene: TRBD2
v_gene: TRBV7-3
CDR3aa: CASSLLGQRGTGELFF

d_gene: TRBD1
v_gene: TRBV5-5
CDR3aa: CASSSRGRDEQYF

d_gene: TRBD1
v_gene: TRBV11-3
CDR3aa: CASSFDTGGVDTQYF

d_gene: .
v_gene: TRBV25-1
CDR3aa: CASSGLSPDTQYF

d_gene: .
v_gene: TRBV2
CDR3aa: CASKTGPNNSPLHF

d_gene: TRBD1
v_gene: TRBV18
CDR3aa: CASSPLGTGNTGELFF

d_gene: .
v_gene: TRBV9
CDR3aa: CASSAGQGVSSPLHF

d_gene: .
v_gene: TRBV2
CDR3aa: CASRALVYGYTF

d_gene: .
v_gene: TRBV19
CDR3aa: CASSLVSGYEQYF

d_gene: TRBD1
v_gene: TRBV27
CDR3aa: CASGLLDRGYEKLFF

d_gene: TRBD2
v_gene: TRBV30
CDR3aa: CAWSVAGRGTDTQYF

d_gene: .
v_gene: TRBV7-2
CDR3aa: CASRTGLNTEAFF

d_gene: .
v_gene: TRBV7-3
CDR3aa: CASSARGRGEQYF

d_gene: TRBD1
v_gene: TRBV27
CDR3aa: CASTRQGVGTGELFF

d_gene: TRBD1
v_gene: TRBV6-6
CDR3aa: CASSYEGQKIYEQYF

d_gene: .
v_gene: TRBV28
CDR3aa: CASSFIGRADTQYF

d_gene: .
v_gene: TRBV27
CDR3aa: CASSRWAPDTQYF

d_gene: .
v_gene: TRBV18
CDR3aa: CASSPTRFAGNEQFF

d_gene: TRBD2
v_gene: TRBV27
CDR3aa: CASSPQRGAYVDEQYF

d_gene: .
v_gene: TRBV6-6
CDR3aa: CASSLGQGSTNEKLFF

d_gene: TRBD1
v_gene: TRBV6-5
CDR3aa: CASSPDPGQGYTF

d_gene: .
v_gene: TRBV1
CDR3aa: CTSSQEKVQGDGYTF

d_gene: .
v_gene: TRBV7-2
CDR3aa: CASSPQGFVNQPQHF

d_gene: .
v_gene: TRBV10-2
CDR3aa: CASSDFPSSYNEQFF

d_gene: .
v_gene: TRBV18
CDR3aa: CASSPMETGSYGYTF

d_gene: .
v_gene: TRBV6-1
CDR3aa: CASSELRMGNQPQHF

d_gene: TRBD1
v_gene: TRBV5-4
CDR3aa: CASSLAGKGAPNLHF

d_gene: TRBD2
v_gene: TRBV7-9
CDR3aa: CASSSAGTSGYEQYF

d_gene: TRBD1
v_gene: TRBV5-1
CDR3aa: CASSTGQVVAKNIQYF

d_gene: .
v_gene: TRBV5-6
CDR3aa: CASSYLQLGNTIYF

d_gene: .
v_gene: TRBV7-9
CDR3aa: CASSLLAGAREQFF

d_gene: TRBD2
v_gene: TRBV9
CDR3aa: CASSVGASGGETQYF

d_gene: TRBD2
v_gene: TRBV2
CDR3aa: CASSEAGRLHEQYF

d_gene: TRBD2
v_gene: TRBV9
CDR3aa: CASSTRAGGTYEQYF

d_gene: .
v_gene: TRBV5-4
CDR3aa: CATGKEGGATDTQYF

d_gene: TRBD1
v_gene: TRBV2
CDR3aa: CASSWDRPNTGELFF

d_gene: .
v_gene: TRBV9
CDR3aa: CASSVAPTVAADTIYF

d_gene: TRBD2
v_gene: TRBV6-4
CDR3aa: CASRPGGRPTDTQYF

d_gene: TRBD2
v_gene: TRBV27
CDR3aa: CASSFLTSGPYNEQFF

d_gene: .
v_gene: TRBV9
CDR3aa: CASSTFGGAGTEAFF

d_gene: TRBD2
v_gene: TRBV14
CDR3aa: CASSQGLAGNEQFF

d_gene: .
v_gene: TRBV18
CDR3aa: CASSPRTLTSYNEQFF

d_gene: TRBD1
v_gene: TRBV6-5
CDR3aa: CASSYSTGLPTDTQYF

d_gene: TRBD2
v_gene: TRBV29-1
CDR3aa: CSGLAAANEQFF

d_gene: .
v_gene: TRBV4-3
CDR3aa: CASSQDAPGGSTDTQYF

d_gene: TRBD1
v_gene: TRBV5-1
CDR3aa: CASSLARGQGDGEQFF

d_gene: TRBD1
v_gene: TRBV28
CDR3aa: CASSPGQGAPDTQYF

d_gene: .
v_gene: TRBV6-5
CDR3aa: CASSYSLGDEQYF

d_gene: .
v_gene: TRBV4-1
CDR3aa: CASSQTGLAYEQYF

d_gene: TRBD2
v_gene: TRBV28
CDR3aa: CASSPRLAGGKYEQYF

d_gene: TRBD1
v_gene: TRBV28
CDR3aa: CASSSSGQGGEKLFF

d_gene: .
v_gene: TRBV28
CDR3aa: CASSFRGGSTEAFF

d_gene: .
v_gene: TRBV12-1
CDR3aa: CASSLRLAGPDYEQYF

d_gene: .
v_gene: TRBV2
CDR3aa: CASKNRETYEQYF